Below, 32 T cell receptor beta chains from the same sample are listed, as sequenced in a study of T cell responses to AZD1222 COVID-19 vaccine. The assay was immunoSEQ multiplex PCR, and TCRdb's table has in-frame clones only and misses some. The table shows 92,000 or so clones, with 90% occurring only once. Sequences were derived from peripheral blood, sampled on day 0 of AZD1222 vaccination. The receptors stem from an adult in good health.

CDR3 sequence reads: CASSLREGLAKNIQYF. The CDR3 DNA reads TGTGCCAGCAGTTTAAGGGAGGGACTAGCTAAGAACATTCAGTACTTC. This chain connects TRBV27 to TRBJ2-4; 9 nucleotides line up with TRBD2. Germline V gene lookup returns CDR1 MNHEY and CDR2 SMNVEV (reference sequence). With V trimmed by 2 bases and J by 7 bases, 9 bases remained unmatched. The CDR3 contains 16 residues.

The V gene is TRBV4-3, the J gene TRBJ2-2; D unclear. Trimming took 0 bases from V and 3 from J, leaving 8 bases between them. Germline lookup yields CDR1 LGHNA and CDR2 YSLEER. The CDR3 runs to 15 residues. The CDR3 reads CASSQEAVDTGELFF. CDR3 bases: TGCGCCAGCAGCCAAGAGGCAGTCGACACCGGGGAGCTGTTTTTT.

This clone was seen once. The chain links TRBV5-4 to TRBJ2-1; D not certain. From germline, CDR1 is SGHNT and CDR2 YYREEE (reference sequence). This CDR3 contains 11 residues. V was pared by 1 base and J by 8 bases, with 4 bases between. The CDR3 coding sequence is TGTGCCAGCAGCTTGCGGTATGAGCAGTTCTTC. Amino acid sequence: CASSLRYEQFF.

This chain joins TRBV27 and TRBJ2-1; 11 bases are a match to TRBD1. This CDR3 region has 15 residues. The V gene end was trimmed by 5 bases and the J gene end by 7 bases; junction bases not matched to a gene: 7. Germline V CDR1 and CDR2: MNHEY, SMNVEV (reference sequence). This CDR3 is CASSPGTGGRNEQFF. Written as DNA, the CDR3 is TGTGCCAGCAGTCCCGGGACAGGGGGTAGGAATGAGCAGTTCTTC.

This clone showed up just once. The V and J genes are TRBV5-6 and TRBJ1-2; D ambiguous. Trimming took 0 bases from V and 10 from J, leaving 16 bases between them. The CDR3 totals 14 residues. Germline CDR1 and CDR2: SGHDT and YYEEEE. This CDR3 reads CASSLGEAGSVYTF. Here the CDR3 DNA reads TGTGCCAGCAGCTTGGGGGAGGCGGGGTCGGTCTACACCTTC. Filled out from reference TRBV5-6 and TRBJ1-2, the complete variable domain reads DAGVTQSPTHLIKTRGQQVTLRCSPKSGHDTVSWYQQALGQGPQFIFQYYEEEERQRGNFPDRFSGHQFPNYSSELNVNALLLGDSALYLCASSLGEAGSVYTFGSGTRLTVV.

The CDR3 region is CAISRSSYEQYF. In DNA form, the CDR3 reads TGTGCCATCAGCAGGAGCTCCTACGAGCAGTACTTC. The chain couples TRBV10-3 to TRBJ2-7; D gene uncertain. The germline V gene has CDR1 ENHRY and CDR2 SYGVKD. The CDR3 is made up of 12 amino acids. V shed 6 bases and J shed 0 bases, with 6 bases lying between them.

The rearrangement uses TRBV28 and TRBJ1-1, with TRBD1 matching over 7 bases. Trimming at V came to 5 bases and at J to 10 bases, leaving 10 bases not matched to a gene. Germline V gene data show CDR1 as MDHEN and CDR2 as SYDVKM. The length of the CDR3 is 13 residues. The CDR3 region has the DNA TGTGCCAGCAGTGCCCGGGACAGTAAGGTAGCTTTCTTT. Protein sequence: CASSARDSKVAFF.

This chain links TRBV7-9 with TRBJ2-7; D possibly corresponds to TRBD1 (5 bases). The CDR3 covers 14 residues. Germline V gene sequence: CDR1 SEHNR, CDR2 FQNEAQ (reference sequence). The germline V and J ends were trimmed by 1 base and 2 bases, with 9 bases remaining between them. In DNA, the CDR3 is TGTGCCAGCAGCTTAGATTCAGGGACCTACGAGCAGTACTTC. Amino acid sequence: CASSLDSGTYEQYF. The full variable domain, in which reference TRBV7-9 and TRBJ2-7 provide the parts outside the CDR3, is DTGVSQNPRHKITKRGQNVTFRCDPISEHNRLYWYRQTLGQGPEFLTYFQNEAQLEKSRLLSDRFSAERPKGSFSTLEIQRTEQGDSAMYLCASSLDSGTYEQYFGPGTRLTVT.

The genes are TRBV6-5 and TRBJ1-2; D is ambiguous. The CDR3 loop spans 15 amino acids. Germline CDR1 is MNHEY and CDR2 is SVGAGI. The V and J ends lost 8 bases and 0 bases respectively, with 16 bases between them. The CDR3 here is CASCLFFGPNYGYTF. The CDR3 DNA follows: TGTGCCAGCTGCCTATTTTTCGGACCTAACTATGGCTACACCTTC.

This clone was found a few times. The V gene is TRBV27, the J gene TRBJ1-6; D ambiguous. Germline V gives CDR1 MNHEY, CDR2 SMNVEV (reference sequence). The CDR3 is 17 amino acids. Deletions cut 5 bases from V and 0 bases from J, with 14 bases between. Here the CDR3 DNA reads TGTGCCAGCAGTCCTCTCGTCGGAGACTCCTATAATTCACCCCTCCACTTT. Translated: CASSPLVGDSYNSPLHF.

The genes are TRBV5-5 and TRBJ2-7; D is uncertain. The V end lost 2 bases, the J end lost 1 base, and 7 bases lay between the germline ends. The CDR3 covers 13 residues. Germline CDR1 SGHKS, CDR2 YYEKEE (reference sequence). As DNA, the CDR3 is TGTGCCAGCAGCTTTCGGACGTCCTACGAGCAGTACTTC. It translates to CASSFRTSYEQYF.

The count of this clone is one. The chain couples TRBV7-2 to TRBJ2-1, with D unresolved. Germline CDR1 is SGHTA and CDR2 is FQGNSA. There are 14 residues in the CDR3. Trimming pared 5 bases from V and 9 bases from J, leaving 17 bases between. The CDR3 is CASSPRWARSEQFF. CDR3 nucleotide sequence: TGTGCCAGCAGCCCACGGTGGGCGCGCAGTGAGCAGTTCTTC.

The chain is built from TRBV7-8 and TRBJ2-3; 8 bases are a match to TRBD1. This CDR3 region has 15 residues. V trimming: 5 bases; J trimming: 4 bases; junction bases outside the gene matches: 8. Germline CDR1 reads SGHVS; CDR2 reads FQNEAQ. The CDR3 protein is CASSRGQGWADTQYF. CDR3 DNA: TGTGCCAGCAGCCGAGGACAGGGTTGGGCAGATACGCAGTATTTT. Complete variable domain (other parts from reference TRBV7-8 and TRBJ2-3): GAGVSQSPRYKVAKRGQDVALRCDPISGHVSLFWYQQALGQGPEFLTYFQNEAQLDKSGLPSDRFFAERPEGSVSTLKIQRTQQEDSAVYLCASSRGQGWADTQYFGPGTRLTVL.

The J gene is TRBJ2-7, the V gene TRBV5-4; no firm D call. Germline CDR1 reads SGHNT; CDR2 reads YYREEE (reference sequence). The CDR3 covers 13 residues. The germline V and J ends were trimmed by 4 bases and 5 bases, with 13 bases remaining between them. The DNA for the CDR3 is TGTGCCAGCAGCCAACCCGGCCGCGACGAGCAGTACTTC. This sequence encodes CASSQPGRDEQYF.

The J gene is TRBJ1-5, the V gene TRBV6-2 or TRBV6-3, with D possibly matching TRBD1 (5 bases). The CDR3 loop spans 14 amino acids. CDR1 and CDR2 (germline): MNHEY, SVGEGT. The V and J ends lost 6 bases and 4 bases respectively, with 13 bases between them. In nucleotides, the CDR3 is TGTGCCAGCAGCCGCGGGACGGAGAATCAGCCCCAGCATTTT. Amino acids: CASSRGTENQPQHF.

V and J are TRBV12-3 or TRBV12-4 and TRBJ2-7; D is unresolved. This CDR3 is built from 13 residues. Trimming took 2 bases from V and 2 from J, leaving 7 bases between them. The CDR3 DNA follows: TGTGCCAGCAGTTTACCGCTCCCCTACGAGCAGTACTTC. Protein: CASSLPLPYEQYF.

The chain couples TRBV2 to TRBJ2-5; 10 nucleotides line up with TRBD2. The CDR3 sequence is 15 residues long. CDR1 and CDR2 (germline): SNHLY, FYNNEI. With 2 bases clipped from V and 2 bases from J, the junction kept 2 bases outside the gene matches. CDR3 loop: CASSELLAGQETQYF. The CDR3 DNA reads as TGTGCCAGCAGTGAACTACTAGCGGGACAAGAGACCCAGTACTTC.

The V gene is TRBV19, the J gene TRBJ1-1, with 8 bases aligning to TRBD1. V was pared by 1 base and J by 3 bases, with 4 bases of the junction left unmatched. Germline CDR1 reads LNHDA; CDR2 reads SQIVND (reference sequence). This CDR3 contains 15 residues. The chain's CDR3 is CASSIGHRGDTEAFF. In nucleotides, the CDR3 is TGTGCCAGTAGTATAGGTCACAGGGGGGACACTGAAGCTTTCTTT.

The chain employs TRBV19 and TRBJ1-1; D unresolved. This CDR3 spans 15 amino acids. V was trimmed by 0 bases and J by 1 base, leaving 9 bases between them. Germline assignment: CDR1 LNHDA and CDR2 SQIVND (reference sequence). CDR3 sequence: CASSIDLGQNTEAFF. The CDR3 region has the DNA TGTGCCAGTAGTATAGATCTAGGGCAGAACACTGAAGCTTTCTTT.

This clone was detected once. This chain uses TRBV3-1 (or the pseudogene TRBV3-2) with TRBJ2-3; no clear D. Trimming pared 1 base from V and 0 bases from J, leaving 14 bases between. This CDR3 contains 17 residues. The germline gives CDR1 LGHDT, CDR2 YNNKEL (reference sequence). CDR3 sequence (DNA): TGTGCCAGCAGCCAAGTCAAAGTCACCCATAGCACAGATACGCAGTATTTT. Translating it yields CASSQVKVTHSTDTQYF.

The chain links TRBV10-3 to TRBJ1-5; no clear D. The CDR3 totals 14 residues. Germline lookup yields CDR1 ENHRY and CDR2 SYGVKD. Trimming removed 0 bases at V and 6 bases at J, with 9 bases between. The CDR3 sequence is CAISESGSGQPQHF. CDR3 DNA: TGTGCCATCAGTGAGTCAGGATCAGGTCAGCCCCAGCATTTT.

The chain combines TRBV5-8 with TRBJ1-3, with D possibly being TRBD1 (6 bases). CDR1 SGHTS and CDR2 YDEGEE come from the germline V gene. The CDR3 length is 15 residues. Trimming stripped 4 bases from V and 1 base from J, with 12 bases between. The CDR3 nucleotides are TGTGCCAGCAGCCCCCCGACAGGTTCTGGAAACACCATATATTTT. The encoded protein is CASSPPTGSGNTIYF. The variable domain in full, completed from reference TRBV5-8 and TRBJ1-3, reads EAGVTQSPTHLIKTRGQQATLRCSPISGHTSVYWYQQALGLGLQFLLWYDEGEERNRGNFPPRFSGRQFPNYSSELNVNALELEDSALYLCASSPPTGSGNTIYFGEGSWLTVV.

CDR3 residues: CAWSVRGGWNQPQHF. The CDR3 DNA sequence: TGTGCCTGGAGCGTTCGGGGAGGTTGGAATCAGCCCCAGCATTTT. The chain combines TRBV30 with TRBJ1-5, with D hard to call. This CDR3 is 15 amino acids long. Germline CDR1 and CDR2: GTSNPN and SVGIG (reference sequence). The germline V and J ends were trimmed by 3 bases and 4 bases, with 16 bases remaining between them. Based on the CDR3 plus reference TRBV30 and TRBJ1-5, the full variable domain is SQTIHQWPATLVQPVGSPLSLECTVEGTSNPNLYWYRQAAGRGLQLLFYSVGIGQISSEVPQNLSASRPQDRQFILSSKKLLLSDSGFYLCAWSVRGGWNQPQHFGDGTRLSIL.

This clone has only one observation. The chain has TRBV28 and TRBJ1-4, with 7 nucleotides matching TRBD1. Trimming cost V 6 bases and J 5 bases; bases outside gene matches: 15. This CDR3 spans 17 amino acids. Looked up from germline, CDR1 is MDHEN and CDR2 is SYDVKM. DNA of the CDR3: TGTGCCAGCAGAAACTCGCTCCTCGGGACAGAGAATGAAAAACTGTTTTTT. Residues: CASRNSLLGTENEKLFF.

CDR3: CASSLVFRSYEQYF. CDR3 nucleotide sequence: TGTGCCAGCAGCTTAGTCTTCCGGTCCTACGAGCAGTACTTC. The chain recombines TRBV7-6 with TRBJ2-7, with D uncertain. Germline V gene lookup returns CDR1 SGHVS and CDR2 FNYEAQ. The CDR3 sequence is 14 residues long. Trimming cost V 1 base and J 1 base, with 8 bases left between them.

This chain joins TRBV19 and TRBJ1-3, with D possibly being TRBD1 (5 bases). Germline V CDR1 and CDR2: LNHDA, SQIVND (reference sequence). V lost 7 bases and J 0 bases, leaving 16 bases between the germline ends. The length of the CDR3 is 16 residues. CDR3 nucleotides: TGTGCCAGTACCTCGGGACTGGCAAGCTCTGGAAACACCATATATTTT. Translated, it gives CASTSGLASSGNTIYF.

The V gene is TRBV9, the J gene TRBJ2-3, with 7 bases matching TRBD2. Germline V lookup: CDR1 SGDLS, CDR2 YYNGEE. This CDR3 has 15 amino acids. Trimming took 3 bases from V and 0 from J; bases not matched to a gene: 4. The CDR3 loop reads CASSALTSSTDTQYF. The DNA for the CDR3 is TGTGCCAGCAGCGCCCTGACTAGCAGCACAGATACGCAGTATTTT.

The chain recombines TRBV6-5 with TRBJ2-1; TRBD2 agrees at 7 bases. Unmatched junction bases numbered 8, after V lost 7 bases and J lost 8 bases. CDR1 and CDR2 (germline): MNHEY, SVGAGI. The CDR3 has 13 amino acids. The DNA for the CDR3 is TGTGCCAGCACCCCCACGGGGAGGGATGAGCAGTTCTTC. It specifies CASTPTGRDEQFF.

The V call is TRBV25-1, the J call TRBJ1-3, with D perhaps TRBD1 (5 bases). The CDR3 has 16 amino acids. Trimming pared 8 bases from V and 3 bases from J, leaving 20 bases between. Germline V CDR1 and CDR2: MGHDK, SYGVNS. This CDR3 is CASADPKGKSGNTIYF. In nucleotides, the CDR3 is TGTGCCAGCGCCGATCCGAAGGGGAAGAGTGGAAACACCATATATTTT.

The CDR3 sequence is CASSTGQLNNQPQHF. CDR3 DNA sequence: TGTGCCAGCAGCACGGGACAGCTAAATAATCAGCCCCAGCATTTT. The chain is built from TRBV6-5 and TRBJ1-5; 7 bases map to TRBD1. V gave up 6 bases and J gave up 4 bases; unmatched junction bases: 9. The germline gives CDR1 MNHEY, CDR2 SVGAGI. This CDR3 is 15 amino acids long.

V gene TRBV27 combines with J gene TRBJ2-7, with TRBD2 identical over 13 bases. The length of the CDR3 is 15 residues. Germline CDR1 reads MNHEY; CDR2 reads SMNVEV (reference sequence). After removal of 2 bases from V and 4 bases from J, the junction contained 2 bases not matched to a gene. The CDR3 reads CASSLTTSGRYEQYF. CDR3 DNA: TGTGCCAGCAGTTTAACGACTAGCGGGAGGTACGAGCAGTACTTC.

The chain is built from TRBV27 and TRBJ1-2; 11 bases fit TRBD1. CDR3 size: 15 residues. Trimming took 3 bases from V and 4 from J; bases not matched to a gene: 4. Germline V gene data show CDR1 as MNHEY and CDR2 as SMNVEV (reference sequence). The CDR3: CASSFGTGGSYGYTF. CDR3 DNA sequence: TGTGCCAGCAGTTTTGGGACAGGGGGGAGCTATGGCTACACCTTC.